A single sample is the source of the 29 T cell receptor beta chains below, sequenced in a study of radiotherapy plus CTLA-4 blockade in lung cancer. Produced via immunoSEQ multiplex PCR; TCRdb's table is partial and in-frame only. The sample includes around 82,000 clones, about 84% seen only once; the top ten take approximately 0.79%. The source was peripheral blood, collected from a patient treated with radiotherapy plus ipilimumab. These receptors all stem from a human donor with non-small cell lung cancer who had stable disease on radiotherapy plus ipilimumab.

The V gene is TRBV7-3, the J gene TRBJ1-4; the match to TRBD1 covers 11 bases. V gave up 5 bases and J gave up 7 bases; unmatched junction bases: 6. Germline CDR1 and CDR2: SGHTA and FQGTGA. CDR3 length: 15 amino acids. The CDR3 DNA follows: TGTGCCAGCAGCCCCGGGACAGGGGGACCTGAAAAACTGTTTTTT. Its translation: CASSPGTGGPEKLFF.

The V and J genes are TRBV28 and TRBJ1-2; possibly TRBD1 for D (5 bases). Trimming cost V 2 bases and J 9 bases, with 22 bases left between them. CDR1 is MDHEN and CDR2 is SYDVKM in the germline V gene. The CDR3 runs 16 residues. The CDR3 protein is CASSLTGGDGAIRYTF. CDR3 bases: TGTGCCAGCAGTTTAACGGGAGGTGACGGGGCTATTCGCTACACCTTC.

A few counts support this clone. This sequence joins TRBV5-1 and TRBJ1-6; D is unclear. Germline CDR1 SGHRS, CDR2 YFSETQ. Trimming took off 0 bases at V and 6 bases at J, with 10 bases between the two ends. The CDR3 totals 15 residues. The CDR3 protein is CASSLAVGVNSPLHF. CDR3 sequence (DNA): TGCGCCAGCAGCTTGGCCGTTGGGGTTAATTCACCCCTCCACTTT.

The rearrangement links TRBV30 to TRBJ1-2; tentatively, D is TRBD1 (6 bases). Germline V gives CDR1 GTSNPN, CDR2 SVGIG (reference sequence). This CDR3 comprises 16 residues. With 2 bases removed from V and 9 bases from J, the gap between germline ends came to 25 bases. CDR3 protein: CAWSSGEDRFVASYTF. The CDR3 DNA reads TGTGCCTGGAGTAGTGGGGAGGACAGATTTGTCGCGAGCTACACCTTC.

The J gene is TRBJ2-7, the V gene TRBV6-5, with 10 bases lining up with TRBD2. CDR3 size: 14 residues. The V and J ends lost 11 bases and 4 bases, in that order; junction bases with no gene match: 11. CDR1 and CDR2 (germline): MNHEY, SVGAGI. Here the CDR3 DNA reads TGTGCCGCGGGACTTTCGGGACTAGCGTACGAGCAGTACTTC. It codes for CAAGLSGLAYEQYF.

As regards this clone: One end of the junction varies from germline; a read error may be responsible. The rearrangement joins TRBV7-7 to TRBJ2-2; the D is unclear. The CDR3 covers 13 residues. In germline, CDR1 is SSHAT, CDR2 FNYEAQ (reference sequence). CDR3 sequence: CASSLGKAGELFF. The CDR3 coding sequence is TGTGCTAGCAGCTTAGGAAAGGCCGGGGAGCTGTTTTTT.

In its sample, this clone was seen once. The chain recombines TRBV2 with TRBJ2-3; D gene unclear. The CDR3 covers 15 residues. Germline CDR1 SNHLY, CDR2 FYNNEI. The V end lost 4 bases, the J end lost 0 bases, and 11 bases lay between the germline ends. The CDR3 sequence: CASSVFWGSTDTQYF. The DNA of the CDR3 is TGTGCCAGCAGTGTTTTTTGGGGTAGCACAGATACGCAGTATTTT.

This chain links TRBV19 with TRBJ2-7; 9 bases fit TRBD1. This CDR3 is 13 amino acids long. V gave up 4 bases and J gave up 4 bases; unmatched junction bases: 2. CDR1 LNHDA and CDR2 SQIVND come from the germline V gene (reference sequence). CDR3 nucleotides: TGTGCCAGTAGTACCGACAGGGGGTACGAGCAGTACTTC. Translating it yields CASSTDRGYEQYF.

This rearrangement joins TRBV11-2 to TRBJ1-2; D gene uncertain. Germline CDR1 reads SGHAT; CDR2 reads FQNNGV. CDR3 length: 17 amino acids. V lost 5 bases and J 3 bases, leaving 22 bases between the germline ends. The CDR3 loop is CASSPVGSDRLHYGYTF. The CDR3 region has the DNA TGTGCCAGCAGCCCCGTAGGGTCCGACCGACTCCACTATGGCTACACCTTC.

This chain connects TRBV2 to TRBJ2-3; 7 bases are a match to TRBD2. The V and J ends lost 0 bases and 6 bases, in that order; junction bases with no gene match: 9. The CDR3 has 16 amino acids. The germline V gene encodes CDR1 SNHLY and CDR2 FYNNEI. The CDR3 spells CASSEAMGGDSDTQYF. The CDR3 DNA sequence: TGTGCCAGCAGTGAAGCAATGGGAGGGGATTCGGATACGCAGTATTTT.

This sequence joins TRBV7-9 and TRBJ2-5; no clear D gene. V dropped 8 bases and J dropped 5 bases, with 12 bases sitting between them. CDR1 is SEHNR and CDR2 is FQNEAQ in the germline V gene (reference sequence). The CDR3 has 12 residues. CDR3 region: CASREAQETQYF. The CDR3, as DNA: TGTGCCAGCCGTGAGGCGCAGGAGACCCAGTACTTC.

The chain has TRBV9 and TRBJ2-1, with 8 bases matching TRBD2. After removal of 3 bases from V and 4 bases from J, the junction contained 6 bases not matched to a gene. CDR3 length: 15 amino acids. Germline V gene sequence: CDR1 SGDLS, CDR2 YYNGEE. CDR3 amino acids: CASSEGSGRYNEQFF. CDR3 DNA sequence: TGTGCCAGCAGCGAGGGGAGCGGGAGATACAATGAGCAGTTCTTC.

The chain carries TRBV5-1 and TRBJ1-6, with D unresolved. Germline-derived CDR1 and CDR2 are SGHRS and YFSETQ. The V end lost 0 bases, the J end lost 6 bases, and 19 bases lay between the germline ends. This CDR3 has 18 amino acids. For the CDR3, the DNA is TGCGCCAGCAGCTTGGCCCCCCCCGGGCAAGCGTCTAATTCACCCCTCCACTTT. This codes for CASSLAPPGQASNSPLHF.

The chain has TRBV21-1 and TRBJ2-7. TRBV21-1 is a pseudogene segment. The CDR3 totals 11 residues. In DNA form, the CDR3 reads TGTGCCAGCAGGCACCCGTACGAGCAGTACTTC. Translation gives CASRHPYEQYF.

V usage is TRBV6-1 and J usage is TRBJ2-5; TRBD1 agrees at 11 bases. V was pared by 4 bases and J by 2 bases, with 3 bases of the junction left unmatched. The CDR3 covers 15 residues. Germline lookup yields CDR1 MNHNS and CDR2 SASEGT. This CDR3 is CASSGRDRGQETQYF. The CDR3, as DNA: TGTGCCAGCAGTGGCCGGGACAGGGGGCAAGAGACCCAGTACTTC.

The CDR3 region has the DNA TGTGCCAGCAGCGCTAAACAGGGCGTGGATGAGCAGTTCTTC. Its translation: CASSAKQGVDEQFF. The chain combines TRBV9 with TRBJ2-1; possible D gene TRBD1, 6 bases. The CDR3 consists of 14 residues. Trimming removed 3 bases at V and 8 bases at J, with 15 bases between. Germline CDR1 reads SGDLS; CDR2 reads YYNGEE.

The rearrangement uses TRBV27 and TRBJ2-3, with TRBD1 matching over 9 bases. This CDR3 has 16 amino acids. V shed 7 bases and J 2 bases; nucleotides not matched to a gene: 10. Germline lookup yields CDR1 MNHEY and CDR2 SMNVEV (reference sequence). The CDR3 DNA reads TGTGCCAGCAACCTTAGGACAGGGGCCATCACAGATACGCAGTATTTT. Translating gives CASNLRTGAITDTQYF.

This chain uses TRBV7-9 with TRBJ2-1; TRBD2 aligns across 9 bases. The CDR3 has 16 amino acids. Trimming removed 3 bases from V and 8 bases from J; junction bases left unmatched: 11. CDR1 and CDR2 from the germline V gene are SEHNR and FQNEAQ (reference sequence). The DNA of the CDR3 is TGTGCCAGCAGCTTCGGTGGAGTTAGCGGGAGAGATGAGCAGTTCTTC. It is translated as CASSFGGVSGRDEQFF.

The table lists this clone with a count of one. The chain employs TRBV12-5 and TRBJ1-1; D is unresolved. This CDR3 has 13 amino acids. The germline gives CDR1 LGHNT, CDR2 FRNRAP. V was cut by 1 base and J by 5 bases, with 8 bases left in between. The CDR3 sequence is CASGLEPGTEAFF. As DNA, the CDR3 is TGTGCTAGTGGTTTGGAACCAGGTACTGAAGCTTTCTTT.

V is TRBV5-8 and J is TRBJ1-2; D possibly corresponds to TRBD1 (5 bases). The germline CDR1 and CDR2 sequences are SGHTS and YDEGEE. Between the trimmed V and J ends, which lost 4 bases and 0 bases, there was a span of 13 bases. CDR3 length: 15 residues. The CDR3 coding sequence is TGTGCCAGCAGCCGAGAACCCAGGGCTAACTATGGCTACACCTTC. It codes for CASSREPRANYGYTF.

This chain links TRBV7-8 with TRBJ2-5; D may be TRBD1 or TRBD2 (5 bases each). This CDR3 is built from 17 residues. Germline V gene data show CDR1 as SGHVS and CDR2 as FQNEAQ. The V end lost 1 base, the J end lost 2 bases, and 17 bases lay between the germline ends. CDR3 nucleotides: TGTGCCAGCAGCTTAGGGACACCTCCGCGGACTCAAGAGACCCAGTACTTC. It yields the protein CASSLGTPPRTQETQYF.

The chain employs TRBV11-3 and TRBJ2-5; D may be TRBD1 (6 bases). The end of the DNA aligns better with TRBJ2-7, so the J call may be wrong. This CDR3 spans 14 amino acids. Looked up from germline, CDR1 is SGHNT and CDR2 is YENEEA. CDR3 sequence reads: CASSLGTDSYEQYF. The CDR3 coding sequence is TGTGCCAGCAGCTTAGGGACAGATTCCTACGAGCAGTACTTC.

This clone was counted a single time. The chain has TRBV19 and TRBJ1-5, with 8 nucleotides matching TRBD1. The CDR3 runs to 15 residues. V lost 10 bases and J lost 7; bases outside the gene matches: 15. Germline V lookup: CDR1 LNHDA, CDR2 SQIVND (reference sequence). CDR3 sequence (DNA): TGTGCCACTGGCGCATTCGGACAGGGAGGCCAGCCCCAGCATTTT. Translated, it gives CATGAFGQGGQPQHF.

The genes are TRBV29-1 and TRBJ2-7; the match to TRBD1 covers 10 bases. Germline CDR1 SQVTM, CDR2 ANQGSEA. CDR3 length: 13 amino acids. Germline trimming cut 7 bases from V and 6 bases from J; bases unmatched to any gene: 9. In DNA, the CDR3 is TGCAGCGCCGGGACAGGGGTTATGGGCGAGCAGTACTTC. Translating it yields CSAGTGVMGEQYF.

The chain carries TRBV7-9 and TRBJ2-5; 10 nucleotides agree with TRBD2. Germline CDR1 SEHNR, CDR2 FQNEAQ (reference sequence). This CDR3 is built from 14 residues. J was trimmed by 3 bases and V by 5 bases; bases with no gene match: 3. CDR3 nucleotides: TGTGCCAGCAGCCCCGGACTAGCGGAAGAGACCCAGTACTTC. This encodes CASSPGLAEETQYF. The entire variable domain, with the rest obtained from reference TRBV7-9 and TRBJ2-5, is as follows: DTGVSQNPRHKITKRGQNVTFRCDPISEHNRLYWYRQTLGQGPEFLTYFQNEAQLEKSRLLSDRFSAERPKGSFSTLEIQRTEQGDSAMYLCASSPGLAEETQYFGPGTRLLVL.

V usage is TRBV19 and J usage is TRBJ2-6; 11 nucleotides align to TRBD1. Germline trimming cut 5 bases from V and 0 bases from J; bases unmatched to any gene: 12. The CDR3 is 20 amino acids. Germline CDR1 reads LNHDA; CDR2 reads SQIVND (reference sequence). The CDR3 bases are TGTGCCAGTAGTGGCAGGGACAGGGGGTCTCCGAGCTCTGGGGCCAACGTCCTGACTTTC. It yields the protein CASSGRDRGSPSSGANVLTF.

This rearrangement joins TRBV19 to TRBJ1-2; 9 nucleotides align to TRBD1. The J segment lost 5 bases and the V segment lost 8 bases, leaving 9 bases of the junction unmatched. Germline CDR1 and CDR2: LNHDA and SQIVND (reference sequence). The CDR3 spans 14 residues. The CDR3, as DNA: TGTGCCAGTGGTACCGGGACAGGGCCGTATGGCTACACCTTC. This gives the protein CASGTGTGPYGYTF. Together with reference TRBV19 and TRBJ1-2, the CDR3 gives the full variable domain: DGGITQSPKYLFRKEGQNVTLSCEQNLNHDAMYWYRQDPGQGLRLIYYSQIVNDFQKGDIAEGYSVSREKKESFPLTVTSAQKNPTAFYLCASGTGTGPYGYTFGSGTRLTVV.

This clone has just one count. The V gene is TRBV2, the J gene TRBJ2-1, with 11 bases matching TRBD2. CDR3 length: 17 residues. With 9 bases clipped from V and 0 bases from J, the junction kept 10 bases outside the gene matches. Germline loops: CDR1 SNHLY, CDR2 FYNNEI. CDR3 nucleotide sequence: TGTGCCAGGGATAAACTAGCGGGGGTAAGCTCCTACAATGAGCAGTTCTTC. As protein: CARDKLAGVSSYNEQFF.

V and J are TRBV28 and TRBJ1-2, with D unclear. Trimming stripped 3 bases from V and 0 bases from J, with 5 bases between. The germline V gene encodes CDR1 MDHEN and CDR2 SYDVKM. This CDR3 is built from 13 residues. The CDR3: CASSLRTNYGYTF. The DNA of the CDR3 is TGTGCCAGCAGTTTGAGAACTAACTATGGCTACACCTTC.